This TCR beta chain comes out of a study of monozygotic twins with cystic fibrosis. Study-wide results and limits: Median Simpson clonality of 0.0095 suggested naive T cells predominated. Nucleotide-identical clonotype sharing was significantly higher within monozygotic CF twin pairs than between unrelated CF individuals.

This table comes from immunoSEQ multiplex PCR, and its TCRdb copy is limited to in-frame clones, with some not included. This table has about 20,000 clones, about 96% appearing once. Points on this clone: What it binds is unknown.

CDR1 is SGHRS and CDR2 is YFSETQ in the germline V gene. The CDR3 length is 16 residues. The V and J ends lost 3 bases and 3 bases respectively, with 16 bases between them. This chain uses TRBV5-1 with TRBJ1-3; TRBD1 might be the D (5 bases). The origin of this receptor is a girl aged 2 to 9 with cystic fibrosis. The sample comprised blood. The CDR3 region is CASSSDGGRVGNTIYF. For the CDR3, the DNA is TGCGCCAGCAGCTCGGACGGGGGAAGGGTTGGAAACACCATATATTTT.